The 28 T cell receptor beta chains given below trace back to one sample, sequenced in a study of blood T cells in healthy people across ages. Together with a sample-barcoded 5' primer, a J-beta primer mix was included in a second PCR lasting roughly 6 to 12 cycles. One entry per CDR3 protein results from TCRdb running MiXCR on the 5' RACE reads. Of around 500,000 distinct CDR3 sequences detected, less than 60% appear once; the ten largest clones hold approximately 25%. Sample: blood. The receptors shown here come from an elderly man in good health.

The chain has TRBV6-5 and TRBJ1-5; 9 positions match TRBD1. Looked up from germline, CDR1 is MNHEY and CDR2 is SVGAGI. This CDR3 is 15 amino acids long. After removal of 6 bases from V and 4 bases from J, the junction contained 7 bases not matched to a gene. CDR3 DNA sequence: TGTGCCAGCAGCCCCAGGGACAGGGTAAATCAGCCCCAGCATTTT. It codes for CASSPRDRVNQPQHF.

The chain's CDR3 is CASSEGVGAQYF. For the CDR3, the DNA is TGTGCCAGCAGTGAAGGGGTAGGGGCCCAGTACTTC. V and J are TRBV7-2 and TRBJ2-5; possibly TRBD1 for D (5 bases). The CDR3 spans 12 residues. V gave up 6 bases and J gave up 9 bases, with 14 bases separating them. Germline lookup yields CDR1 SGHTA and CDR2 FQGNSA.

The chain has TRBV7-2 and TRBJ2-1; 12 bases fit TRBD1. V lost 5 bases to trimming and J lost 6 bases; unmatched junction nucleotides: 11. The CDR3 consists of 17 residues. The germline V gene has CDR1 SGHTA and CDR2 FQGNSA. This CDR3 reads CASSLQPGQGAPNEQFF. The CDR3 DNA is TGTGCCAGCAGCCTCCAGCCGGGACAGGGGGCGCCCAATGAGCAGTTCTTC. Drawing the rest from reference TRBV7-2 and TRBJ2-1, the complete variable domain is GAGVSQSPSNKVTEKGKDVELRCDPISGHTALYWYRQSLGQGLEFLIYFQGNSAPDKSGLPSDRFSAERTGGSVSTLTIQRTQQEDSAVYLCASSLQPGQGAPNEQFFGPGTRLTVL.

This rearrangement joins TRBV5-1 to TRBJ2-7; D unclear. The better agreement between TRBJ2-5 and the DNA end casts doubt on the J call. The CDR3 loop spans 12 amino acids. Germline assignment: CDR1 SGHRS and CDR2 YFSETQ. In nucleotides, the CDR3 is TGCGCCAGCAGCTTGTCTATAGAGACCCAGTACTTC. It encodes CASSLSIETQYF.

This clonotype turned up a few times. DNA for the CDR3: TGCGCCAGCAGCCAAGAGGTAAGACAGATGAACACTGAAGCTTTCTTT. It encodes CASSQEVRQMNTEAFF. The chain has TRBV4-3 and TRBJ1-1, with D possibly being TRBD1 (5 bases). The germline V gene has CDR1 LGHNA and CDR2 YSLEER. The CDR3 sequence is 16 residues long. V was pared by 0 bases and J by 0 bases, with 11 bases between.

This clonotype was observed a handful of times. V usage is TRBV29-1 and J usage is TRBJ2-4, with TRBD1 matching 7 bases. The last part of the DNA fits TRBJ2-5 better; the J call may be wrong. Germline V CDR1 and CDR2: SQVTM, ANQGSEA. This CDR3 has 12 amino acids. The DNA for the CDR3 is TGCAGCGGTAGGACAGGAGGAGAGACCCAGTACTTC. As protein: CSGRTGGETQYF.

CDR3 in DNA: TGTGCCACCGCAGGGACAGGGGGCTACGAGCAGTACTTC. Amino acid sequence: CATAGTGGYEQYF. V gene TRBV2 combines with J gene TRBJ2-4, with 11 bases matching TRBD1. The J call could be wrong; TRBJ2-7 is a better fit for the DNA end. CDR1 and CDR2 from the germline V gene are SNHLY and FYNNEI. The CDR3 runs 13 residues.

The chain couples TRBV29-1 to TRBJ1-2, with 8 bases fitting TRBD1. J gave up 4 bases and V 3 bases, and 7 bases lay outside the gene matches. CDR3 length equals 14 residues. CDR1 and CDR2 from the germline V gene are SQVTM and ANQGSEA. CDR3 in DNA: TGCAGCGTTGAGATACGGACAGGGATCTATGGCTACACCTTC. This translates into CSVEIRTGIYGYTF.

The J gene is TRBJ2-7, the V gene TRBV28, with 8 bases that match TRBD1. CDR1 and CDR2 from the germline V gene are MDHEN and SYDVKM. J lost 5 bases, V lost 1 base, and 4 bases had no gene match. CDR3 length: 14 amino acids. Here the CDR3 DNA reads TGTGCCAGCAGTTTATTGGACAGGGTCGACGAGCAGTACTTC. Its translation: CASSLLDRVDEQYF.

This clonotype was counted a single time. The chain couples TRBV4-1 to TRBJ1-3; perhaps TRBD1 as D (5 bases). This CDR3 contains 13 residues. Trimming cost V 5 bases and J 4 bases, with 9 bases left between them. Germline loops: CDR1 MGHRA, CDR2 YSYEKL. The CDR3 DNA follows: TGCGCCAGCAGCAGGCCAGGGGGAAACACCATATATTTT. Its protein product is CASSRPGGNTIYF.

The J gene is TRBJ2-1, the V gene TRBV6-2 or TRBV6-3; 11 nucleotides match TRBD2. Germline lookup yields CDR1 MNHEY and CDR2 SVGEGT. V lost 6 bases, J lost 3 bases, and 7 bases stayed unmatched. This CDR3 region has 16 residues. The CDR3 region has the DNA TGTGCCAGCAGAGAATCCGGGACTAGCGGCTACAATGAGCAGTTCTTC. Translation gives CASRESGTSGYNEQFF.

This clonotype was recorded a few times. This chain links TRBV30 with TRBJ2-3; D remains ambiguous. Trimming cost V 0 bases and J 9 bases, with 13 bases left between them. In germline, CDR1 is GTSNPN, CDR2 SVGIG (reference sequence). The CDR3 contains 13 residues. The CDR3 here is CAWSVLTSGTQYF. The CDR3 nucleotides are TGTGCCTGGAGTGTACTTACGTCTGGGACGCAGTATTTT.

This clonotype was counted between two and nine times. The chain combines TRBV20-1 with TRBJ2-2; 8 nucleotides agree with TRBD2. CDR1 and CDR2 (germline): DFQATT, SNEGSKA (reference sequence). The CDR3 sequence is 14 residues long. Unmatched junction bases numbered 6, after V lost 6 bases and J lost 3 bases. The CDR3: CSASSGGDTGELFF. Here the CDR3 DNA reads TGCAGTGCCTCGTCCGGGGGGGACACCGGGGAGCTGTTTTTT.

The rearrangement joins TRBV6-2 or TRBV6-3 to TRBJ2-1; D is unresolved. Trimming took 5 bases from V and 3 from J, leaving 5 bases between them. The CDR3 has 12 residues. Germline lookup yields CDR1 MNHEY and CDR2 SVGEGT. CDR3 bases: TGTGCCAGCAGTGAGGTCTACAATGAGCAGTTCTTC. This translates into CASSEVYNEQFF.

The V and J genes are TRBV15 and TRBJ2-4; TRBD2 might be the D (5 bases). Germline assignment: CDR1 LNHNV and CDR2 YYDKDF (reference sequence). Trimming cost V 3 bases and J 10 bases, with 13 bases left between them. There are 13 residues in the CDR3. The CDR3 loop reads CATSRERTEIQYF. CDR3 nucleotide sequence: TGTGCCACCAGCAGGGAGCGGACGGAAATTCAGTACTTC.

The CDR3 nucleotides are TGTGCCAGCAGCTCAGGGGCTAGATTTGTTGGTGAGCAGTTCTTC. It codes for CASSSGARFVGEQFF. The rearrangement joins TRBV7-2 to TRBJ2-1; D is possibly TRBD1 (6 bases). The CDR3 is 15 amino acids. The V and J ends lost 4 bases and 9 bases respectively, with 19 bases between them. CDR1 is SGHTA and CDR2 is FQGNSA in the germline V gene.

This clonotype was observed a few times. The chain has TRBV12-3 or TRBV12-4 and TRBJ2-5; 7 nucleotides match TRBD1. Trimming at V came to 5 bases and at J to 2 bases, leaving 8 bases not matched to a gene. The CDR3 has 15 amino acids. CDR3 loop: CASSPGGNLQETQYF. CDR3 bases: TGTGCCAGCAGTCCAGGGGGAAATCTGCAAGAGACCCAGTACTTC.

There are a few counts of this clonotype. The chain uses TRBV20-1 and TRBJ2-7; TRBD1 is a possible D gene (6 bases). The V end lost 0 bases, the J end lost 2 bases, and 11 bases lay between the germline ends. The CDR3 loop spans 14 amino acids. Germline-derived CDR1 and CDR2 are DFQATT and SNEGSKA (reference sequence). DNA for the CDR3: TGCAGTGCTAGAGATGTCGGACAGCCCTACGAGCAGTACTTC. Amino acid sequence: CSARDVGQPYEQYF.

The rearrangement uses TRBV7-2 and TRBJ2-3; 7 bases are shared with TRBD2. V shed 3 bases and J 5 bases; nucleotides not matched to a gene: 8. CDR1 and CDR2 (germline): SGHTA, FQGNSA. The CDR3 loop spans 15 amino acids. The CDR3 bases are TGTGCCAGCAGCTTTACCGCGGGAGCGATAGATACGCAGTATTTT. As protein: CASSFTAGAIDTQYF. The full variable domain, with the rest looked up from reference TRBV7-2 and TRBJ2-3, is GAGVSQSPSNKVTEKGKDVELRCDPISGHTALYWYRQSLGQGLEFLIYFQGNSAPDKSGLPSDRFSAERTGGSVSTLTIQRTQQEDSAVYLCASSFTAGAIDTQYFGPGTRLTVL.

This chain links TRBV7-6 with TRBJ2-7; TRBD1 might be the D (5 bases). Trimming left V 5 bases short and J 6 bases short, with 14 bases between. This CDR3 contains 13 residues. Germline loops: CDR1 SGHVS, CDR2 FNYEAQ. Here the CDR3 DNA reads TGTGCCAGCAGCCCGACCCAGGGCATCGAGCAGTACTTC. Translating it yields CASSPTQGIEQYF.

This clonotype was detected a few times. The J gene is TRBJ1-6, the V gene TRBV4-3; D is possibly TRBD1 (5 bases). Germline V lookup: CDR1 LGHNA, CDR2 YSLEER. This CDR3 contains 15 residues. The V and J ends lost 1 base and 3 bases respectively, with 7 bases between them. CDR3 nucleotide sequence: TGCGCCAGCAGCCAAGGGGACGGCTATAATTCACCCCTCCACTTT. Translating gives CASSQGDGYNSPLHF.

This clonotype appeared a few times. The DNA for the CDR3 is TGTGCCAGCAGCCGCGGACAGGCCACAACTAATGAAAAACTGTTTTTT. It yields the protein CASSRGQATTNEKLFF. The rearrangement joins TRBV7-2 to TRBJ1-4, with 7 positions matching TRBD1. The CDR3 runs 16 residues. Per the germline V gene, CDR1 is SGHTA and CDR2 is FQGNSA. With V trimmed by 5 bases and J by 0 bases, 6 bases remained unmatched.

The chain has TRBV7-2 and TRBJ2-7; D is ambiguous. This CDR3 is 15 amino acids long. Germline values: CDR1 SGHTA, CDR2 FQGNSA. Trimming removed 1 base at V and 0 bases at J, with 10 bases between. CDR3 sequence (DNA): TGTGCCAGCAGCTTAGGGTGGGGTCTCTCCTACGAGCAGTACTTC. This gives the protein CASSLGWGLSYEQYF.

The table lists this clonotype with a few counts. The V gene is TRBV7-2, the J gene TRBJ2-1; TRBD1 aligns across 8 bases. This CDR3 has 15 amino acids. V lost 5 bases and J lost 5; bases outside the gene matches: 8. Germline V gene lookup returns CDR1 SGHTA and CDR2 FQGNSA. This CDR3 is CASSKGGTGNNEQFF. CDR3 nucleotide sequence: TGTGCCAGCAGCAAAGGGGGGACAGGAAACAATGAGCAGTTCTTC. Supplemented by reference TRBV7-2 and TRBJ2-1, the full variable domain reads GAGVSQSPSNKVTEKGKDVELRCDPISGHTALYWYRQSLGQGLEFLIYFQGNSAPDKSGLPSDRFSAERTGGSVSTLTIQRTQQEDSAVYLCASSKGGTGNNEQFFGPGTRLTVL.

Only a few counts were recorded for this clonotype. This chain uses TRBV11-2 with TRBJ2-1; D gene unclear. The CDR3 sequence is 15 residues long. V was pared by 2 bases and J by 0 bases, with 8 bases between. The germline CDR1 and CDR2 sequences are SGHAT and FQNNGV. The DNA for the CDR3 is TGTGCCAGCAGCTTAAGTCAGGACTCCTACAATGAGCAGTTCTTC. It yields the protein CASSLSQDSYNEQFF.

The genes are TRBV6-2 or TRBV6-3 and TRBJ2-7, with 8 bases lining up with TRBD2. V was clipped by 6 bases and J by 0 bases; unmatched bases: 4. CDR3 length: 14 amino acids. Germline V gene sequence: CDR1 MNHEY, CDR2 SVGEGT. The CDR3 DNA is TGTGCCAGCAGGGACAGCGGGGGCTCCTACGAGCAGTACTTC. Translation: CASRDSGGSYEQYF.

Many counts were recorded for this clonotype. V and J are TRBV6-5 and TRBJ2-2; TRBD1 matches 7 bases. V shed 4 bases and J 0 bases; nucleotides not matched to a gene: 5. The CDR3 is 16 residues long. CDR1 is MNHEY and CDR2 is SVGAGI in the germline V gene. Written as DNA, the CDR3 is TGTGCCAGCAGTTTACCCGGGACAGCGAACACCGGGGAGCTGTTTTTT. Protein sequence: CASSLPGTANTGELFF.

This clonotype showed up many times. The rearrangement links TRBV6-5 to TRBJ2-7; 9 bases line up with TRBD1. The germline CDR1 and CDR2 sequences are MNHEY and SVGAGI. The CDR3 runs 14 residues. The junction had 11 bases not matched to a gene; V was cut back by 6 bases and J by 8 bases. The CDR3 loop is CASSPPGTGGKQYF. CDR3 sequence (DNA): TGTGCCAGCAGCCCTCCGGGCACAGGGGGCAAGCAGTACTTC.